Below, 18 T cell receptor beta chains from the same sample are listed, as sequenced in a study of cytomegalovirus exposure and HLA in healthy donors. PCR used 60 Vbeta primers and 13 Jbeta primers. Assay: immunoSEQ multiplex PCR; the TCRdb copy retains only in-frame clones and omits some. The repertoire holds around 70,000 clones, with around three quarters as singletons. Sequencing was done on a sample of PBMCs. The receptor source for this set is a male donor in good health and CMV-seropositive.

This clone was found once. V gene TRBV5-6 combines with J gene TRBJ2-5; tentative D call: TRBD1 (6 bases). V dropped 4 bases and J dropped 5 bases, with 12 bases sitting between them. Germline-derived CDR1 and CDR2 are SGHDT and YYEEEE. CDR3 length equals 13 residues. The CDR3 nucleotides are TGTGCCAGCAGCCCGGACAGTTTGGAGACCCAGTACTTC. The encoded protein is CASSPDSLETQYF.

The DNA for the CDR3 is TGTGCCAGCAGCTTACCGGGGGGGGAGAACACTGAAGCTTTCTTT. It translates to CASSLPGGENTEAFF. The chain joins TRBV7-4 to TRBJ1-1, with a tentative D call TRBD1 (5 bases). The germline V and J ends were trimmed by 2 bases and 1 base, with 11 bases remaining between them. CDR1 and CDR2 from the germline V gene are SGHVT and SQSDAQ. This CDR3 region has 15 residues.

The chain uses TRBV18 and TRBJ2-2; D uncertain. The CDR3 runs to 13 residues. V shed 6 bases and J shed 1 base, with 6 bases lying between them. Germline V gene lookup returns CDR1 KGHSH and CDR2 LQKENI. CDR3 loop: CASSERNTGELFF. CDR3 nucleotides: TGTGCCAGCTCGGAGAGGAACACCGGGGAGCTGTTTTTT.

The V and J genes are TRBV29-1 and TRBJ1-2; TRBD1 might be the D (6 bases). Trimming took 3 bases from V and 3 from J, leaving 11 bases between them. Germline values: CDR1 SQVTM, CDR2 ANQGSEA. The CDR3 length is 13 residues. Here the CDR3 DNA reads TGCAGCGTTGAGGAGGACAGAGACTATGGCTACACCTTC. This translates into CSVEEDRDYGYTF. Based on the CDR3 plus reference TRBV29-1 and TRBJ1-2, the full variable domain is SAVISQKPSRDICQRGTSLTIQCQVDSQVTMMFWYRQQPGQSLTLIATANQGSEATYESGFVIDKFPISRPNLTFSTLTVSNMSPEDSSIYLCSVEEDRDYGYTFGSGTRLTVV.

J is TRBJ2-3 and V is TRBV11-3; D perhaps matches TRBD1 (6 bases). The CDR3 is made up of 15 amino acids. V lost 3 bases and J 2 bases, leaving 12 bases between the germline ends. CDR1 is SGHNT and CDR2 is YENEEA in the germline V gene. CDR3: CASSLGDKDTDTQYF. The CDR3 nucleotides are TGTGCCAGCAGCTTGGGGGACAAAGACACAGATACGCAGTATTTT.

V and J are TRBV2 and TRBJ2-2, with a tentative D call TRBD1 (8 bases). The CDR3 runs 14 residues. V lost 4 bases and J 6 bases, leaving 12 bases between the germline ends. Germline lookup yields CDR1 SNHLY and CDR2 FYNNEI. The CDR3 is CASSGTGRAGELFF. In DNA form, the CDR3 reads TGTGCCAGCAGTGGGACAGGGAGGGCCGGGGAGCTGTTTTTT.

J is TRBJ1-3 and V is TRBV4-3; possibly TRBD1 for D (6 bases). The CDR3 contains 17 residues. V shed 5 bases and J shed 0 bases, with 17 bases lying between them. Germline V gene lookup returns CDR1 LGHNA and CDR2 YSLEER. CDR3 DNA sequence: TGCGCCAGCAGCGCGCGAGTAGACAGGTCCTCTGGAAACACCATATATTTT. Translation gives CASSARVDRSSGNTIYF.

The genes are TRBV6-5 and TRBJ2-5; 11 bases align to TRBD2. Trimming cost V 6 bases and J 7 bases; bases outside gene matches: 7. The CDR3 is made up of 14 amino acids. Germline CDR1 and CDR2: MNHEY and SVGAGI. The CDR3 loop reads CASSLAGGAGTQYF. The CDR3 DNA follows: TGTGCCAGCAGCTTAGCGGGAGGGGCTGGGACCCAGTACTTC.

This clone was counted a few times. CDR3 DNA sequence: TGTGCCAGCAGCTTTGGGACAGGGGATGAAAAACTGTTTTTT. Its translation is CASSFGTGDEKLFF. V is TRBV7-2 and J is TRBJ1-4; 10 bases are shared with TRBD1. The CDR3 runs to 14 residues. With 3 bases clipped from V and 6 bases from J, the junction kept 1 base outside the gene matches. Looked up from germline, CDR1 is SGHTA and CDR2 is FQGNSA.

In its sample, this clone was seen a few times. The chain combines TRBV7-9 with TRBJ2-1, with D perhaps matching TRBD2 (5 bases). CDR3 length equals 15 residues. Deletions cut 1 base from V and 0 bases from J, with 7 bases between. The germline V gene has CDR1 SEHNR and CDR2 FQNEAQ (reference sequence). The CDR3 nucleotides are TGTGCCAGCAGCTTAGGAGGGCCCTCCTACAATGAGCAGTTCTTC. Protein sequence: CASSLGGPSYNEQFF.

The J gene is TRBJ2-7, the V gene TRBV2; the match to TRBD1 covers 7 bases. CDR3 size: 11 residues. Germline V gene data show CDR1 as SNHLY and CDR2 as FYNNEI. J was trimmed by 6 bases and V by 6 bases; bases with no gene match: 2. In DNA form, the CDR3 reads TGTGCCAGCAGGACAGGGCTCGAGCAGTACTTC. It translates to CASRTGLEQYF.

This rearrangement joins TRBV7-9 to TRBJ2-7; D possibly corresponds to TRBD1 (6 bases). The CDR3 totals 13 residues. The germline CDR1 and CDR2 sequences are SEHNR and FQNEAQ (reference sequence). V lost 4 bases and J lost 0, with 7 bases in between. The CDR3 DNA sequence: TGTGCCAGCAGCTGGGACACCTCCTACGAGCAGTACTTC. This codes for CASSWDTSYEQYF.

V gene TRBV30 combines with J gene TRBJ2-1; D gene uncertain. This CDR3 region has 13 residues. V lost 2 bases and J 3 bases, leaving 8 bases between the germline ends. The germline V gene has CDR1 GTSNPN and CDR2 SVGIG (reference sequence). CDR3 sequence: CAWSWRSYNEQFF. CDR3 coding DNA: TGTGCCTGGAGTTGGAGAAGCTACAATGAGCAGTTCTTC.

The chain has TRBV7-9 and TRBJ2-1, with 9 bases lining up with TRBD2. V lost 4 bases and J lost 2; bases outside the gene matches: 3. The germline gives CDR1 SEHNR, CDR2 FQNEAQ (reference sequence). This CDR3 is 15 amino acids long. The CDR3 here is CASSSSGTAYNEQFF. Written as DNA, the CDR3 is TGTGCCAGCAGCTCTAGCGGGACGGCCTACAATGAGCAGTTCTTC.

CDR3 residues: CASSEGLAGGTSTDTQYF. In DNA, the CDR3 is TGCGCCAGCAGTGAGGGTCTAGCGGGAGGGACTAGCACAGATACGCAGTATTTT. This sequence joins TRBV10-1 and TRBJ2-3; 12 bases are shared with TRBD2. Germline lookup yields CDR1 WNHNN and CDR2 SYGVQD (reference sequence). V lost 2 bases to trimming and J lost 0 bases; unmatched junction nucleotides: 6. The length of the CDR3 is 18 residues.

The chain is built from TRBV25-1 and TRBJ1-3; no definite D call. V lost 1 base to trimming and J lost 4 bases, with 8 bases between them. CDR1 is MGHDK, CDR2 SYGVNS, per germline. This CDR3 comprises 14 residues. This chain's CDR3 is CASSESSGGNTIYF. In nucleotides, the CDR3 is TGTGCCAGCAGTGAATCTAGTGGAGGAAACACCATATATTTT. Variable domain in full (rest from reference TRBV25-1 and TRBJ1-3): EADIYQTPRYLVIGTGKKITLECSQTMGHDKMYWYQQDPGMELHLIHYSYGVNSTEKGDLSSESTVSRIRTEHFPLTLESARPSHTSQYLCASSESSGGNTIYFGEGSWLTVV.

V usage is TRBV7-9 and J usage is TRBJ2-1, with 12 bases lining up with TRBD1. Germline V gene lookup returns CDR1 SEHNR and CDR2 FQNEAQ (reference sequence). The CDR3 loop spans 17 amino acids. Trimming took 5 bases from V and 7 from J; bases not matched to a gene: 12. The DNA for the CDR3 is TGTGCCAGCAGCCCTAGGGGACAGGGGGCCTCCGGGAATGAGCAGTTCTTC. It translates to CASSPRGQGASGNEQFF.

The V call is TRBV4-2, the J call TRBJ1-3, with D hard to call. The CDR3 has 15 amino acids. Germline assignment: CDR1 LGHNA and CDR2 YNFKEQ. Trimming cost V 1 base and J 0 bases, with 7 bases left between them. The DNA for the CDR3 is TGTGCCAGCAGCCAAGGGGCAGACTCTGGAAACACCATATATTTT. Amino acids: CASSQGADSGNTIYF.